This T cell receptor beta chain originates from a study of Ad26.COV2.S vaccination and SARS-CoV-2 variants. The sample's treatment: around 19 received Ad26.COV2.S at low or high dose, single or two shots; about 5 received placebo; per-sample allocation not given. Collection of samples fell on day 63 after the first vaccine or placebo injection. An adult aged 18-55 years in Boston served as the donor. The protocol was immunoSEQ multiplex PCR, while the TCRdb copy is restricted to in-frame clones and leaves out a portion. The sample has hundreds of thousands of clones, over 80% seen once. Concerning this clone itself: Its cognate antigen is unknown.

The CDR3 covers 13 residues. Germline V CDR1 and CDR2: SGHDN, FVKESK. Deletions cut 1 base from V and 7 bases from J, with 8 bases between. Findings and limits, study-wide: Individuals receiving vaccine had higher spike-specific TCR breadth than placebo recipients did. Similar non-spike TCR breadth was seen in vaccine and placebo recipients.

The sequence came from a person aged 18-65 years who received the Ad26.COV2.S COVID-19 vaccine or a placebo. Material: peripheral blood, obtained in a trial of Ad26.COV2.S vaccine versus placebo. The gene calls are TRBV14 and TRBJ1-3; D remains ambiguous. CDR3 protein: CASSQVAGNTIYF. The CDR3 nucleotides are TGTGCCAGCAGCCAAGTTGCCGGGAACACCATATATTTT.